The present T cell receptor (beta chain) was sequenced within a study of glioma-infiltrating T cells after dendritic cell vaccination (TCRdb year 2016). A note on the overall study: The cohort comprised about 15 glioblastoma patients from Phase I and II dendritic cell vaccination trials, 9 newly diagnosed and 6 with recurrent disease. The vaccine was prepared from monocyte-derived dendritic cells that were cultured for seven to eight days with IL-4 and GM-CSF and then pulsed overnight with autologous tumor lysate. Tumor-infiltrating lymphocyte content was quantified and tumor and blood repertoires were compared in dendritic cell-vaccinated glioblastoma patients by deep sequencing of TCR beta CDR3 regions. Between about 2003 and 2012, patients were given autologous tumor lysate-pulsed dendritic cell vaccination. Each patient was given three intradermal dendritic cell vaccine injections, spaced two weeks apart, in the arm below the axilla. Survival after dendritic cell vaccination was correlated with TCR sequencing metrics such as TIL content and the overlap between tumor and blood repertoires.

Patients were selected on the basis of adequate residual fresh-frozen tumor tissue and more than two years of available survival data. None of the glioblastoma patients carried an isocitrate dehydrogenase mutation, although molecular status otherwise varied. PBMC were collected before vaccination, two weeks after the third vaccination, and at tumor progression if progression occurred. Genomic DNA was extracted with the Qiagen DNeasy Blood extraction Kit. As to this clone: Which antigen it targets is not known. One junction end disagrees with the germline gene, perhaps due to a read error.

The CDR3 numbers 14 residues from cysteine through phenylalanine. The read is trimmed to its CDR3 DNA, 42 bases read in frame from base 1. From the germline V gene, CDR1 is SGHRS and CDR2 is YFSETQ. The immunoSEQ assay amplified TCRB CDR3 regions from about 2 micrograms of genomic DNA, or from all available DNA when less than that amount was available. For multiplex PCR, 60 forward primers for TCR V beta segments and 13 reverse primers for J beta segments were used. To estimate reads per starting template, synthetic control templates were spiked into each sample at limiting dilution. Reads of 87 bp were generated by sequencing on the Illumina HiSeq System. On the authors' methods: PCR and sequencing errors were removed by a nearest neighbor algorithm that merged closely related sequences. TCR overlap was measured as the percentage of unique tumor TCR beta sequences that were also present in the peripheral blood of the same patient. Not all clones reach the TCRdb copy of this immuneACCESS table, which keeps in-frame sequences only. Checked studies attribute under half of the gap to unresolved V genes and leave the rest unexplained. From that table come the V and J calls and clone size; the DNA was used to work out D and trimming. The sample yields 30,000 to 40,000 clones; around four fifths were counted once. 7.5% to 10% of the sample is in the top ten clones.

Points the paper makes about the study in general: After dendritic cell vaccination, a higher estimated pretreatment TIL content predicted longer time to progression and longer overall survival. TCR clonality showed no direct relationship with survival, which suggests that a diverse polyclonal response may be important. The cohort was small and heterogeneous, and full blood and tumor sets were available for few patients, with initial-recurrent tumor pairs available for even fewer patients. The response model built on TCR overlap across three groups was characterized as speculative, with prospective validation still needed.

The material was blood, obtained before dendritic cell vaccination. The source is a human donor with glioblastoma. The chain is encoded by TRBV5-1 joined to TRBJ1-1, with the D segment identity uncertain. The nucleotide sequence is TGCGCCAGCAGCTCCGACGGAGGGAACGCTGAAGCTTTCTTT. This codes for CASSSDGGNAEAFF. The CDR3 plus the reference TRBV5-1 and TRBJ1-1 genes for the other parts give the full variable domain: KAGVTQTPRYLIKTRGQQVTLSCSPISGHRSVSWYQQTPGQGLQFLFEYFSETQRNKGNFPGRFSGRQFSNSRSEMNVSTLELGDSALYLCASSSDGGNAEAFFGQGTRLTVV.